The sequence of this T cell receptor (beta chain) was determined in a study of T cell responses to AZD1222 COVID-19 vaccine. Profiled with immunoSEQ multiplex PCR; TCRdb holds only in-frame clones, not every one. Of fewer than 110,000 clones in the sample, roughly 86% are singletons; the top ten hold around 1.5%. The receptor comes from an adult in good health. Sample: peripheral blood, taken on day 0 of AZD1222 vaccination.

The DNA of the CDR3 is TGTGCCAGCAGCTCCGGGACCTCCTACGAGCAGTACTTC. Translated: CASSSGTSYEQYF. The chain uses TRBV5-4 and TRBJ2-7; D may correspond to TRBD1 or TRBD2 (5 bases each). CDR3 length: 13 amino acids. Per germline, CDR1 SGHNT and CDR2 YYREEE (reference sequence). Trimming pared 3 bases from V and 0 bases from J, leaving 7 bases between.